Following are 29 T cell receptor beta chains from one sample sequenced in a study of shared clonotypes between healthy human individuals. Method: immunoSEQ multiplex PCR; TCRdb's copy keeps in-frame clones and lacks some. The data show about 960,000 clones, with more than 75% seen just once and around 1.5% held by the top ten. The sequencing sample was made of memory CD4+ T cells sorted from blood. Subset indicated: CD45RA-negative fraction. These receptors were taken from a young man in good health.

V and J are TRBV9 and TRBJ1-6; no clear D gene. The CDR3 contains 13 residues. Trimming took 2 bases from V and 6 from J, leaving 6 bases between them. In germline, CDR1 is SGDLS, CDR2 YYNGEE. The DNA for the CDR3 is TGTGCCAGCAGCGTCGGACGTAATTCACCCCTCCACTTT. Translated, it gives CASSVGRNSPLHF.

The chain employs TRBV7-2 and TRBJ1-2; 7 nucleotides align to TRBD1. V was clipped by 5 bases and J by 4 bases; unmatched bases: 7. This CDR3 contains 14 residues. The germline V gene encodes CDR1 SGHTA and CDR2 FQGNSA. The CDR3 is CASSIGTAFYGYTF. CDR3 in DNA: TGTGCCAGCAGCATAGGGACAGCCTTCTATGGCTACACCTTC. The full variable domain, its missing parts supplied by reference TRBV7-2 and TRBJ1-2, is GAGVSQSPSNKVTEKGKDVELRCDPISGHTALYWYRQSLGQGLEFLIYFQGNSAPDKSGLPSDRFSAERTGGSVSTLTIQRTQQEDSAVYLCASSIGTAFYGYTFGSGTRLTVV.

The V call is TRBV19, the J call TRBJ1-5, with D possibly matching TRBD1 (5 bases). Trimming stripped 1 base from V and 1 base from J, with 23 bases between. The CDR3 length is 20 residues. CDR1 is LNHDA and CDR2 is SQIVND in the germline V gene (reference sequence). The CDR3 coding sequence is TGTGCCAGTAGTATAGCCCAGCGGCAGGGAAGCGGGGTGAGCAATCAGCCCCAGCATTTT. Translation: CASSIAQRQGSGVSNQPQHF.

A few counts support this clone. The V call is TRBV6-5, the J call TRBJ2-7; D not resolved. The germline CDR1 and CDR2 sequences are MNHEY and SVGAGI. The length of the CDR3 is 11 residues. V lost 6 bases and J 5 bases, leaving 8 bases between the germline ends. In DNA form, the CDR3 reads TGTGCCAGCAGGAGGAGAGACGAGCAGTACTTC. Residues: CASRRRDEQYF.

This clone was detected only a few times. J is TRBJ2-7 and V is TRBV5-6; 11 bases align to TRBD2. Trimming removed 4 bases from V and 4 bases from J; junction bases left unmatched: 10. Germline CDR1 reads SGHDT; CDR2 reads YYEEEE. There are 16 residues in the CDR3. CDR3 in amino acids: CASSPDPSGGFYEQYF. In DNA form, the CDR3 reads TGTGCCAGCAGCCCTGACCCTAGCGGGGGGTTTTACGAGCAGTACTTC.

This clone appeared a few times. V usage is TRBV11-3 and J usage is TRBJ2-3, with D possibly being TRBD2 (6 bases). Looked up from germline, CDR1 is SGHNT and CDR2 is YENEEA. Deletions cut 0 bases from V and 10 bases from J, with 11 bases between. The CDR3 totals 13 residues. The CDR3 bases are TGTGCCAGCAGCTTAGATTTCGGGGAGGCGCAGTATTTT. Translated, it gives CASSLDFGEAQYF.

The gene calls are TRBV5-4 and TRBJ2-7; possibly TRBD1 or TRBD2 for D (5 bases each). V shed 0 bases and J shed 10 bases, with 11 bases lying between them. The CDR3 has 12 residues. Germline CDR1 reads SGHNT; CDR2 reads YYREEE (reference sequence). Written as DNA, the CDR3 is TGTGCCAGCAGCTTGGATGTGGGGGTTCAGTACTTC. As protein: CASSLDVGVQYF.

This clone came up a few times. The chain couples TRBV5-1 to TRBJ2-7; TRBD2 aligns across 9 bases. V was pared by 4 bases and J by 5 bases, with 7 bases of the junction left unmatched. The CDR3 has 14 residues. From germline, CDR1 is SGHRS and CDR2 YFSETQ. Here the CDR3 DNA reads TGCGCCAGCAGCGCCGCTAGCGGGACTAACGAGCAGTACTTC. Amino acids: CASSAASGTNEQYF.

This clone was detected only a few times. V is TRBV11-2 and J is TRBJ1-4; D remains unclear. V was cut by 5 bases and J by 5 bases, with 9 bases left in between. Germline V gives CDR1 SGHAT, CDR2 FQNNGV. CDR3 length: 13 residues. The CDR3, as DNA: TGTGCCAGCAGCCTCCCCGGGAATGAAAAACTGTTTTTT. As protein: CASSLPGNEKLFF.

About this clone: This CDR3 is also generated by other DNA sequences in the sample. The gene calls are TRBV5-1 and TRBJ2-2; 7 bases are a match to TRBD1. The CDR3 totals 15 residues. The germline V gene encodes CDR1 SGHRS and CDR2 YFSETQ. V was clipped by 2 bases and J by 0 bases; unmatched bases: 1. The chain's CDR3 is CASSLGTANTGELFF. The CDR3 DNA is TGCGCCAGCAGCTTAGGGACAGCGAACACCGGGGAGCTGTTTTTT.

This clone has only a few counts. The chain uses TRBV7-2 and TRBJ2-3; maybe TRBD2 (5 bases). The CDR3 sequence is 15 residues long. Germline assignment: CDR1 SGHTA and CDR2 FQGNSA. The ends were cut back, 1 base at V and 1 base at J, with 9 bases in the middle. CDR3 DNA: TGTGCCAGCAGCTTAGGGACTTCTCGCACAGATACGCAGTATTTT. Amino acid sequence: CASSLGTSRTDTQYF.

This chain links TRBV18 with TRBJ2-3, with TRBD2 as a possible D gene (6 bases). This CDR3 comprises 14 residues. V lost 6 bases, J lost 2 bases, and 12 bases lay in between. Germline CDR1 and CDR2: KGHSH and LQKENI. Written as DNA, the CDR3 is TGTGCCAGCTCGGATAGCGGATACACAGATACGCAGTATTTT. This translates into CASSDSGYTDTQYF.

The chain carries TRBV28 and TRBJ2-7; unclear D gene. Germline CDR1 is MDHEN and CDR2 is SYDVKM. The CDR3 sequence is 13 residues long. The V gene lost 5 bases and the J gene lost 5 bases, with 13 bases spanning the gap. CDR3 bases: TGTGCCAGCAGTCGATCCGGGTCCCACGAGCAGTACTTC. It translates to CASSRSGSHEQYF.

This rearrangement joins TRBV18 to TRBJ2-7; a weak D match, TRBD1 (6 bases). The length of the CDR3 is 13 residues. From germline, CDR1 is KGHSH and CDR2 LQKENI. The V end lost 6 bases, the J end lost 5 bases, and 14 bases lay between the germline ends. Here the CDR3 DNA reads TGTGCCAGCTCCCCCCAGGGGATCAACGAGCAGTACTTC. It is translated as CASSPQGINEQYF. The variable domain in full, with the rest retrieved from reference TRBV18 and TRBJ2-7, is NAGVMQNPRHLVRRRGQEARLRCSPMKGHSHVYWYRQLPEEGLKFMVYLQKENIIDESGMPKERFSAEFPKEGPSILRIQQVVRGDSAAYFCASSPQGINEQYFGPGTRLTVT.

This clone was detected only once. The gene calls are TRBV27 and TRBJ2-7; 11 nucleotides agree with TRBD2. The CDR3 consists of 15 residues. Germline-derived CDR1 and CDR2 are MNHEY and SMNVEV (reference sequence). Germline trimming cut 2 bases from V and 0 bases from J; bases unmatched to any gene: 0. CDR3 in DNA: TGTGCCAGCAGTTTAACTAGCGGGAGCTCCTACGAGCAGTACTTC. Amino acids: CASSLTSGSSYEQYF.

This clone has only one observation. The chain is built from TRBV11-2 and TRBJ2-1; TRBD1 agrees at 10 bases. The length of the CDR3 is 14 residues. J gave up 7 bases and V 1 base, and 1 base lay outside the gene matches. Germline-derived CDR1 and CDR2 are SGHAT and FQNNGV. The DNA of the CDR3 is TGTGCCAGCAGCTTAGCGGGACAGGGGAATGAGCAGTTCTTC. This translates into CASSLAGQGNEQFF. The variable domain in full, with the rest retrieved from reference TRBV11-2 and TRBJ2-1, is EAGVAQSPRYKIIEKRQSVAFWCNPISGHATLYWYQQILGQGPKLLIQFQNNGVVDDSQLPKDRFSAERLKGVDSTLKIQPAKLEDSAVYLCASSLAGQGNEQFFGPGTRLTVL.

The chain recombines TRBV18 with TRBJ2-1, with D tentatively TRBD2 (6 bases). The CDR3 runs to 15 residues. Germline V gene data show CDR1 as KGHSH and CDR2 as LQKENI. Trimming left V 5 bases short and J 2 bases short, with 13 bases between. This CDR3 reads CASSDGSGPYNEQFF. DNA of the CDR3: TGTGCCAGCTCAGACGGTAGCGGCCCCTACAATGAGCAGTTCTTC.

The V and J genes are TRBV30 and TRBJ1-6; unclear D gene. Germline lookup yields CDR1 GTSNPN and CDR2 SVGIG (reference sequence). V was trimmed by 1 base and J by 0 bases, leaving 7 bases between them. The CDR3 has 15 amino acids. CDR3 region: CAWSGINSYNSPLHF. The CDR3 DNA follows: TGTGCCTGGAGTGGTATAAACTCCTATAATTCACCCCTCCACTTT.

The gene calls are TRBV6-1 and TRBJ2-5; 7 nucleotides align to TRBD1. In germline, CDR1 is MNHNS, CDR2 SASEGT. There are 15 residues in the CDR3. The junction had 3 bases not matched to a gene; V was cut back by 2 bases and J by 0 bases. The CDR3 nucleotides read TGTGCCAGCAGTGAATTGACAGGGAACCAAGAGACCCAGTACTTC. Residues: CASSELTGNQETQYF.

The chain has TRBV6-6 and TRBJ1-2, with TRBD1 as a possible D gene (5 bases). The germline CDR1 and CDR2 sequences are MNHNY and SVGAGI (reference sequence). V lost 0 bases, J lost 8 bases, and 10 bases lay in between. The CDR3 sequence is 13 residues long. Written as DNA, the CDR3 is TGTGCCAGCAGTTACTCCGGCAGGGAGGGCTACACCTTC. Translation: CASSYSGREGYTF.

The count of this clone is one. CDR3 sequence: CASSWTSGAHYEQYF. The CDR3 bases are TGTGCCAGCAGTTGGACTAGCGGGGCCCACTACGAGCAGTACTTC. The chain couples TRBV28 to TRBJ2-7; 12 nucleotides line up with TRBD2. The CDR3 is 15 residues long. Per the germline V gene, CDR1 is MDHEN and CDR2 is SYDVKM. Trimming at V came to 4 bases and at J to 3 bases, leaving 4 bases not matched to a gene.

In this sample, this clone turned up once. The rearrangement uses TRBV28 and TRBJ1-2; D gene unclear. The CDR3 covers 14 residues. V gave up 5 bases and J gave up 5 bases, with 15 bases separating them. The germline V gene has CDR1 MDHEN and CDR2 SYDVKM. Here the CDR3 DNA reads TGTGCCAGCAGTATAAAGGGCCCGTTTTATGGCTACACCTTC. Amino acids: CASSIKGPFYGYTF.

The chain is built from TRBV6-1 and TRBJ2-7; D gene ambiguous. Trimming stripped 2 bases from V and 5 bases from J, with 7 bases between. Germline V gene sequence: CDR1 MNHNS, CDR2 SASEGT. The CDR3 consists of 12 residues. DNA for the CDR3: TGTGCCAGCAGTGAAAGGTTGGACGAGCAGTACTTC. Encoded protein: CASSERLDEQYF.

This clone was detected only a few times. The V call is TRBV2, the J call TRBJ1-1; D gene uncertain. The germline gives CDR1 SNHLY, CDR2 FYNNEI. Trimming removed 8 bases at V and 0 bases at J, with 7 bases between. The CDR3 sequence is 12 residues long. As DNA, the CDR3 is TGTGCCAGCGAATTTTTGAACACTGAAGCTTTCTTT. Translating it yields CASEFLNTEAFF.

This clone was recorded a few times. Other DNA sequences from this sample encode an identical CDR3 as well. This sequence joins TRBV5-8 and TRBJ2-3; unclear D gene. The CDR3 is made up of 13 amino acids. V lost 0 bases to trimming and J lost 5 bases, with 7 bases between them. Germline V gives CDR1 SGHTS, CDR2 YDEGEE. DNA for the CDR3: TGTGCCAGCAGCTTGGAGGGATTAGATACGCAGTATTTT. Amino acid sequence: CASSLEGLDTQYF.

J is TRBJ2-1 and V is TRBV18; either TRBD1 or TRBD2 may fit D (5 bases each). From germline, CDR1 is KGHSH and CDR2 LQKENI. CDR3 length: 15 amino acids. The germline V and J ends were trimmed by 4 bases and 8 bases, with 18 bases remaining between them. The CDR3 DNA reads TGTGCCAGCTCACGAGGGGCGCGAGGTTTAGATGAGCAGTTCTTC. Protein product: CASSRGARGLDEQFF.

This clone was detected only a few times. CDR3 loop: CASSGGKGYEQYF. CDR3 DNA: TGTGCCAGCAGTGGCGGAAAGGGCTACGAGCAGTACTTC. This rearrangement joins TRBV2 to TRBJ2-7, with D unclear. Between the trimmed V and J ends, which lost 4 bases and 3 bases, there was a span of 10 bases. The CDR3 totals 13 residues. Germline values: CDR1 SNHLY, CDR2 FYNNEI.

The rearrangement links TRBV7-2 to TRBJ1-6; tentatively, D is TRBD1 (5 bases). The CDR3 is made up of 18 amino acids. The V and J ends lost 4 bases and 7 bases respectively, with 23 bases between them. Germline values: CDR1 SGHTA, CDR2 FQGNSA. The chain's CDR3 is CASSSIRYAGRRNSPLHF. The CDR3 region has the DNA TGTGCCAGCAGCTCAATTAGATACGCGGGACGTAGAAATTCACCCCTCCACTTT. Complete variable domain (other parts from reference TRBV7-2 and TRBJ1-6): GAGVSQSPSNKVTEKGKDVELRCDPISGHTALYWYRQSLGQGLEFLIYFQGNSAPDKSGLPSDRFSAERTGGSVSTLTIQRTQQEDSAVYLCASSSIRYAGRRNSPLHFGNGTRLTVT.

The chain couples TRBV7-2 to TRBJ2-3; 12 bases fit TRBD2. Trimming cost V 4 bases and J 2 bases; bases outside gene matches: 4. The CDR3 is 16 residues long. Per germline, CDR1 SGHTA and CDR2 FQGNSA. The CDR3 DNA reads TGTGCCAGCAGCTCGGGACTAGCGGGCCTCACAGATACGCAGTATTTT. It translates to CASSSGLAGLTDTQYF.